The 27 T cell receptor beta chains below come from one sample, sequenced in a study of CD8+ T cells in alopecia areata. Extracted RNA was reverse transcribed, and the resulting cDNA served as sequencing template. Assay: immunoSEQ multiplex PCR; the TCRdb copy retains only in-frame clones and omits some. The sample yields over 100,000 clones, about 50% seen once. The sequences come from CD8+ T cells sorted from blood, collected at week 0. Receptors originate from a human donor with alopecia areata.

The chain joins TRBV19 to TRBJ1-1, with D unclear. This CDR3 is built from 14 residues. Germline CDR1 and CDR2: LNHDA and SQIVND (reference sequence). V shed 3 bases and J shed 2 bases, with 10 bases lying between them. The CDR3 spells CASSIGPHNTEAFF. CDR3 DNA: TGTGCCAGTAGTATCGGCCCCCATAACACTGAAGCTTTCTTT.

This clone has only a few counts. The CDR3 DNA reads as TGCGCCAGCAGCCGTGGACAGGGTCAGGCCTACAATGAGCAGTTCTTC. It translates to CASSRGQGQAYNEQFF. V and J are TRBV5-1 and TRBJ2-1; 8 positions match TRBD1. Trimming removed 4 bases from V and 2 bases from J; junction bases left unmatched: 8. Germline CDR1 reads SGHRS; CDR2 reads YFSETQ. This CDR3 comprises 16 residues.

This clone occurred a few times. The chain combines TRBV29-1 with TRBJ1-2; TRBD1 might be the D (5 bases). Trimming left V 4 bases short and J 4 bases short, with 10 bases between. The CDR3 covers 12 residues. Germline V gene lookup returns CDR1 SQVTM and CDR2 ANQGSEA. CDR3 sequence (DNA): TGCAGCGTTGGGGACTGGGGCTATGGCTACACCTTC. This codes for CSVGDWGYGYTF.

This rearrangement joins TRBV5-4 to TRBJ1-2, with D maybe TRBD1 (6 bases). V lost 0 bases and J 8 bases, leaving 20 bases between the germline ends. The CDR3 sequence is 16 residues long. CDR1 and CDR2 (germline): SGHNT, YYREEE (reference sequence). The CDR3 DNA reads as TGTGCCAGCAGCTTGGACAGGGTCAGGTCCGGTGACGGCTACACCTTC. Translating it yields CASSLDRVRSGDGYTF.

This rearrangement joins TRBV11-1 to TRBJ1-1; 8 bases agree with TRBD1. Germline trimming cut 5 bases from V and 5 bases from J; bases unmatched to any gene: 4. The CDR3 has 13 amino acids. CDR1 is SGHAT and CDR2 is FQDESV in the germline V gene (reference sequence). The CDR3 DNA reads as TGTGCCAGCAGCCCGGACAGGGATACTGAAGCTTTCTTT. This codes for CASSPDRDTEAFF. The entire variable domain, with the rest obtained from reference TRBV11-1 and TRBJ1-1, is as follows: EAEVAQSPRYKITEKSQAVAFWCDPISGHATLYWYRQILGQGPELLVQFQDESVVDDSQLPKDRFSAERLKGVDSTLKIQPAELGDSAMYLCASSPDRDTEAFFGQGTRLTVV.

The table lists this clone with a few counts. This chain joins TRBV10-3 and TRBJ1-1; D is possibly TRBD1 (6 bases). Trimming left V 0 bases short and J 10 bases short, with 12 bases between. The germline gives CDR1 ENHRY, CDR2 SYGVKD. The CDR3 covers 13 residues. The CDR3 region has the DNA TGTGCCATCAGTGAGTCAGGGGGGAATGGAGCTTTCTTT. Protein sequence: CAISESGGNGAFF.

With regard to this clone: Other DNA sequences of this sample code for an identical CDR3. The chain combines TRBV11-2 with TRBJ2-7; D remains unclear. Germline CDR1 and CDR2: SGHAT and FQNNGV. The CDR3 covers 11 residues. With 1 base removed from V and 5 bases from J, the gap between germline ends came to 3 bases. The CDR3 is CASSLGDEQYF. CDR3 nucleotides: TGTGCCAGCAGCTTAGGTGACGAGCAGTACTTC.

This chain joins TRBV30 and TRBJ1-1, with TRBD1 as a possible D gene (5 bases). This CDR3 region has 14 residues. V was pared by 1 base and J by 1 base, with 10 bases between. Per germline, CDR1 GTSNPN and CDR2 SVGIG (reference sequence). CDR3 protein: CAWSADTRNTEAFF. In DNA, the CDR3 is TGTGCCTGGAGTGCGGACACCAGGAACACTGAAGCTTTCTTT.

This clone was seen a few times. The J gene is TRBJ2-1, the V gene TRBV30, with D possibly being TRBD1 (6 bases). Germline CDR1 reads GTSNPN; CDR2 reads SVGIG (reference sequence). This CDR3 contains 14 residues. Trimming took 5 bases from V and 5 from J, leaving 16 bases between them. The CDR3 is CAWHWGPRDNEQFF. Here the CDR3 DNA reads TGTGCCTGGCATTGGGGGCCCAGGGACAATGAGCAGTTCTTC.

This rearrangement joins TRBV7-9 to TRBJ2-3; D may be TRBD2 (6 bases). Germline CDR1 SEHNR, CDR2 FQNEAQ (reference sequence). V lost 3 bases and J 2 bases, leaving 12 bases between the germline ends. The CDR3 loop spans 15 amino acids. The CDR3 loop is CASSFRAGFTDTQYF. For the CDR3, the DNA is TGTGCCAGCAGCTTCAGGGCGGGGTTCACAGATACGCAGTATTTT.

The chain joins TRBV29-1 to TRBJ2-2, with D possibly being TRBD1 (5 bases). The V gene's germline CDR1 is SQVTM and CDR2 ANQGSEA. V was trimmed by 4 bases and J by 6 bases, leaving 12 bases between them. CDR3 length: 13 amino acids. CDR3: CSVVAGWAGELFF. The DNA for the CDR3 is TGCAGCGTTGTGGCAGGGTGGGCCGGGGAGCTGTTTTTT.

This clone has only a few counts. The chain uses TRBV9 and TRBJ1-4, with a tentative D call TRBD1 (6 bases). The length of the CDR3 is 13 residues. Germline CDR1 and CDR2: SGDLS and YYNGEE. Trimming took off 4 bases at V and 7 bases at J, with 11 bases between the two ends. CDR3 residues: CASSPPRGEKLFF. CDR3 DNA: TGTGCCAGCAGCCCCCCCAGGGGTGAAAAACTGTTTTTT.

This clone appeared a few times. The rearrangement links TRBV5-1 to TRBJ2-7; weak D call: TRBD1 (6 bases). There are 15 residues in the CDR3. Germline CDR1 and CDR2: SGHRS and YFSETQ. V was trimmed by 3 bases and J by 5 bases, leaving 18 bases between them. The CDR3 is CASSWKQGALDEQYF. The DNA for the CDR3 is TGCGCCAGCAGCTGGAAACAGGGTGCTTTGGACGAGCAGTACTTC. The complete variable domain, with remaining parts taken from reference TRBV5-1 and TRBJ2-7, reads KAGVTQTPRYLIKTRGQQVTLSCSPISGHRSVSWYQQTPGQGLQFLFEYFSETQRNKGNFPGRFSGRQFSNSRSEMNVSTLELGDSALYLCASSWKQGALDEQYFGPGTRLTVT.

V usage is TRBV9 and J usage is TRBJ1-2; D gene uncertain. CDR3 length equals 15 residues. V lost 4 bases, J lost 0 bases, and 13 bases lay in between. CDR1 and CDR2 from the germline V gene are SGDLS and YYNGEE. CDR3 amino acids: CASSPWESANYGYTF. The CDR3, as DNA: TGTGCCAGCAGCCCCTGGGAGAGCGCTAACTATGGCTACACCTTC.

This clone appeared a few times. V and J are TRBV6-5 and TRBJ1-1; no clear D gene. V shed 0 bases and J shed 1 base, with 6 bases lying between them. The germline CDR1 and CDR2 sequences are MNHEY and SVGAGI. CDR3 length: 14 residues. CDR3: CASSYSEGNTEAFF. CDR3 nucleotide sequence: TGTGCCAGCAGTTACTCGGAGGGGAACACTGAAGCTTTCTTT.

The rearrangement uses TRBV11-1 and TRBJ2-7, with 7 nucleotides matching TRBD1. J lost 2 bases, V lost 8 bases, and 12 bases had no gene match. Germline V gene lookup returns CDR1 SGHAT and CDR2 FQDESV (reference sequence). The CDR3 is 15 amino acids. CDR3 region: CASHSTGATTYEQYF. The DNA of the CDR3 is TGTGCCAGCCATTCAACAGGGGCTACTACCTACGAGCAGTACTTC.

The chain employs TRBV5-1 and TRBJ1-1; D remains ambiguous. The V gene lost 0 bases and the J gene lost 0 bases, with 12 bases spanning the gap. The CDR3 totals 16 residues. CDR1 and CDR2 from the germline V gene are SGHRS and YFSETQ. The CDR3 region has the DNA TGCGCCAGCAGCTTGGCTATGGGTGGCATGAACACTGAAGCTTTCTTT. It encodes CASSLAMGGMNTEAFF.

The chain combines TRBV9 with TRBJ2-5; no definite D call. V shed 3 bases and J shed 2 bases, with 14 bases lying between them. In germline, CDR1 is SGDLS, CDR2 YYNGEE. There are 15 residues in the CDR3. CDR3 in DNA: TGTGCCAGCAGCGGGCACAGTGGGGAACAAGAGACCCAGTACTTC. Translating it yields CASSGHSGEQETQYF. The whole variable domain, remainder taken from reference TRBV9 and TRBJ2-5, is DSGVTQTPKHLITATGQRVTLRCSPRSGDLSVYWYQQSLDQGLQFLIQYYNGEERAKGNILERFSAQQFPDLHSELNLSSLELGDSALYFCASSGHSGEQETQYFGPGTRLLVL.

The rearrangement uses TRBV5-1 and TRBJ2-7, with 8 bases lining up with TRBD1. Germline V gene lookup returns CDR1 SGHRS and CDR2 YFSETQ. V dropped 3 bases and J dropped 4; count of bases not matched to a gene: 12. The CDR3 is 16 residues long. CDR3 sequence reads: CASSYSPGTGSYEQYF. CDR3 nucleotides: TGCGCCAGCAGCTATTCCCCCGGGACAGGTTCATACGAGCAGTACTTC.

In DNA form, the CDR3 reads TGTGCCAGCAGCCCCGTAGGGCGGGCCCAAGAGACCCAGTACTTC. It yields the protein CASSPVGRAQETQYF. The rearrangement links TRBV5-6 to TRBJ2-5; the D gene is possibly TRBD2 (5 bases). V lost 4 bases and J 1 base, leaving 14 bases between the germline ends. The CDR3 runs to 15 residues. The germline gives CDR1 SGHDT, CDR2 YYEEEE.

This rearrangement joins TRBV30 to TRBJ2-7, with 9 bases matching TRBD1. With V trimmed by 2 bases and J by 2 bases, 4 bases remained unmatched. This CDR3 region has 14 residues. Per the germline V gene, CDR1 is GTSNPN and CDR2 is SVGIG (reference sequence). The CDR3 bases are TGTGCCTGGAGTTTCCGGGACAGGGCCTACGAGCAGTACTTC. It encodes CAWSFRDRAYEQYF.

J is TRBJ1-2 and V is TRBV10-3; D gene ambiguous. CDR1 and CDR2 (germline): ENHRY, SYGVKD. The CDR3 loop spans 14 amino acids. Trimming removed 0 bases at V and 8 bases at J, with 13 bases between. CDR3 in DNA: TGTGCCATCAGTGAGTCGAATAGGGAGTGGGGCTACACCTTC. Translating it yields CAISESNREWGYTF.

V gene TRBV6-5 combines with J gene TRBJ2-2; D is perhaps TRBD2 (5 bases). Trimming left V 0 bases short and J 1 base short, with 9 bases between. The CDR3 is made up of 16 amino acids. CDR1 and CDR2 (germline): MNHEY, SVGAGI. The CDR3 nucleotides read TGTGCCAGCAGTTACTCGGTGGGAGAGAACACCGGGGAGCTGTTTTTT. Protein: CASSYSVGENTGELFF.

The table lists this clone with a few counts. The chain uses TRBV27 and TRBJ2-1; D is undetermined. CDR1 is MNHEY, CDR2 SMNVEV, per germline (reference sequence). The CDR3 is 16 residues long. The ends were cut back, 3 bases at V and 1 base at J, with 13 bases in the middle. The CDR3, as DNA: TGTGCCAGCAGTTTGACGTCGGGCCCTTCCTACAATGAGCAGTTCTTC. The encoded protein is CASSLTSGPSYNEQFF.

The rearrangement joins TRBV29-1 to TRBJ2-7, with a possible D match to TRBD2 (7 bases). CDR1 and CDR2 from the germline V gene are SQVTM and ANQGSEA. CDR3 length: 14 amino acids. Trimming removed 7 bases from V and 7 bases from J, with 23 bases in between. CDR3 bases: TGCAGCGCTGTTTATCCGTCGGGGGGCTGGGAGCAGTACTTC. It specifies CSAVYPSGGWEQYF.

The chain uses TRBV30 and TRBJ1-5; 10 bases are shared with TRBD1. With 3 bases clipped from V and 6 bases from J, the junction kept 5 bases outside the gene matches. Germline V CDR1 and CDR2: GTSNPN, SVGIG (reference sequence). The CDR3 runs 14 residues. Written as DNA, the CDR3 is TGTGCCTGGAGCTGGACAGGGGGAGTTCAGCCCCAGCATTTT. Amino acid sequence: CAWSWTGGVQPQHF. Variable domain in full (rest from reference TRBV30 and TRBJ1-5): SQTIHQWPATLVQPVGSPLSLECTVEGTSNPNLYWYRQAAGRGLQLLFYSVGIGQISSEVPQNLSASRPQDRQFILSSKKLLLSDSGFYLCAWSWTGGVQPQHFGDGTRLSIL.

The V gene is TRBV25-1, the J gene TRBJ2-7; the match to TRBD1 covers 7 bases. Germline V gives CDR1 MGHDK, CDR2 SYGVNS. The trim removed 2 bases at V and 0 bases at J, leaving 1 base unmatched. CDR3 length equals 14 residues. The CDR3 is CASSERQGSYEQYF. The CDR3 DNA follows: TGTGCCAGCAGTGAAAGACAGGGCTCCTACGAGCAGTACTTC.